The rows below give T cell receptor beta chains drawn from one sample of a study of cytomegalovirus exposure and HLA in healthy donors. The assay was immunoSEQ multiplex PCR, and TCRdb's table has in-frame clones only and misses some. The sample yields 50,000 to 70,000 clones, about 76% seen once. Sequences were obtained from PBMCs. The receptors shown here come from a female donor in good health and CMV-seronegative. Each CDR3 is given with its conserved first and last residue. The order of the fields is V gene, J gene, D gene, clone size, CDR3 DNA, CDR3 protein. The D gene is left open where the match is weak. Some rows have no size entry. The others give once, few or many, or a class for an expanded clone.

>TRBV10-3|TRBJ2-7|TRBD1|.
TGTGCCATCAGTGTGGGACAGGGGATCGACTACGAGCAGTACTTC
CAISVGQGIDYEQYF
>TRBV4-2|TRBJ2-3|TRBD2|.
TGTGCCAGCAGCCAACGAACTAGCGGGAGTTTCGCAGATACGCAGTATTTT
CASSQRTSGSFADTQYF
>TRBV10-1|TRBJ2-1|TRBD2|.
TGCGCCCCATTCCCGACTAGCGGGAGTAACGGGAATGAGCAGTTCTTC
CAPFPTSGSNGNEQFF
>TRBV11-3|TRBJ1-5|TRBD1|.
TGTGCCAGCAGCTTAGATCCACCCAGGGGGCGGGCTACGGGACAGCCCCAGCATTTT
CASSLDPPRGRATGQPQHF
>TRBV19|TRBJ2-7|TRBD1|.
TGTGCCAGTAGCCCCGGGACAGGAGACTACGAGCAGTACTTC
CASSPGTGDYEQYF
>TRBV2|TRBJ1-4|TRBD1|once
TGTGCCAGCGGGACCAGGGGGCTAGGGGATGAAAAACTGTTTTTT
CASGTRGLGDEKLFF
>TRBV30|TRBJ1-6|.|.
TGTGCCTGGACCGCTAGCCCTAATTCACCCCTCCACTTT
CAWTASPNSPLHF
>TRBV19|TRBJ2-2|TRBD1|once
TGTGCCAGCATGGCCGGGACAGCGAACACCGGGGAGCTGTTTTTT
CASMAGTANTGELFF
>TRBV4-3|TRBJ2-5|.|.
TGCGCCAGCAGCCAAGGACAGCTTAAAGGAGAGACCCAGTACTTC
CASSQGQLKGETQYF
>TRBV9|TRBJ1-2|.|.
TGTGCCAGCAGCGACTTCTCACGTGGCTACACCTTC
CASSDFSRGYTF
>TRBV27|TRBJ2-7|.|.
TGTGCCAGCAGTAAAACAGGGAGAGAGCAGTACTTC
CASSKTGREQYF
>TRBV7-8|TRBJ2-5|TRBD2|.
TGTGCCAGCAGGCGGGGGGGAGAGACCCAGTACTTC
CASRRGGETQYF
>TRBV2|TRBJ1-2|TRBD1|.
TGTGCCAGCAGCCGGGACAGGGGTGGTTTCGATCATGGCTACACCTTC
CASSRDRGGFDHGYTF
>TRBV7-2|TRBJ2-5|.|.
TGTGCCAGCAGCTTATTGGGCTTACAAGAGACCCAGTACTTC
CASSLLGLQETQYF
>TRBV4-2|TRBJ2-5|TRBD1|.
TGTGCCAGCAGCCCGGAGTCTGGACAGGGTATGTCCCAGTACTTC
CASSPESGQGMSQYF
>TRBV5-8|TRBJ1-1|TRBD1|.
TGTGCCAGCAGCTTGGCGGGACAGGGGAACACTGAAGCTTTCTTT
CASSLAGQGNTEAFF
>TRBV28|TRBJ1-6|.|.
TGTGCCAGCAGTTTATTTTTAGCATTGTCGATTACCCCAACCGTAAGGCAATCACCCCTCCACTTT
CASSLFLALSITPTVRQSPLHF
>TRBV19|TRBJ1-1|TRBD1|.
TGTGCCAGTAGTAGGGGGACAGGGAGTGAAGCTTTCTTT
CASSRGTGSEAFF
>TRBV7-3|TRBJ2-7|TRBD2|.
TGTGCCAGCAGCTTAGGTCTAGCGGGGGGTGAGCAGTACTTC
CASSLGLAGGEQYF
>TRBV6-6|TRBJ2-3|.|.
TGTGCCAGCAGTTACGAGCACTCCACAGATACGCAGTATTTT
CASSYEHSTDTQYF
>TRBV28|TRBJ1-5|TRBD1|.
TGTGCCAGCAGCCCCTCCGGGACAGGGACCAGCAATCAGCCCCAGCATTTT
CASSPSGTGTSNQPQHF
>TRBV2|TRBJ2-7|.|.
TGTGCCACCAAAGAGGACTATGGCTCCTACGAGCAGTACTTC
CATKEDYGSYEQYF